This TCR beta chain was identified during a study of response to subunit inactivated influenza vaccine. Findings and limits, study-wide: The study's authors posited that every seasonal influenza vaccination enlists few new T cells.

This clonotype has at least ten counts. Its matching antigen is unknown. Germline V gene data show CDR1 as SGHKS and CDR2 as YYEKEE (reference sequence). The CDR3 totals 16 residues. The V gene lost 0 bases and the J gene lost 0 bases, with 10 bases spanning the gap. TCRdb passed the RT-PCR reads through MiXCR, listing each CDR3 protein once. Of hundreds of thousands of distinct CDR3 sequences listed, about a sixth are singletons. The specimen was PBMCs from blood, collected 12 days after vaccination. The V and J genes are TRBV5-5 and TRBJ2-1; D tentatively reads TRBD1 or TRBD2 (5 bases each). The TCR sequence derives from a man over 45 who received an inactivated influenza vaccine. This CDR3 reads CASSLAWGSSYNEQFF. The CDR3 DNA reads as TGTGCCAGCAGCTTGGCCTGGGGGAGCTCCTACAATGAGCAGTTCTTC.